This TCR beta chain is from a study of T cells after yellow fever vaccination. TCRdb reprocessed the 5' RACE reads with MiXCR, giving one entry per CDR3 protein. Here the sample spans around 310,000 distinct CDR3 sequences, 3.6% being singletons. The CDR3 runs 14 residues. Between the trimmed V and J ends, which lost 1 base and 5 bases, there was a span of 11 bases. The germline V gene encodes CDR1 LGHDT and CDR2 YNNKEL (reference sequence). Here the sequenced sample was PBMCs, taken on the day of the yellow fever booster vaccination. J is TRBJ2-5 and V is TRBV3-1; unclear D gene. This receptor was taken from a man aged 18 to 29 who received the YFV17D yellow fever vaccine. For the CDR3, the DNA is TGTGCCAGCAGCCAAGGGCACTTAGGGGAGACCCAGTACTTC. Encoded protein: CASSQGHLGETQYF.